This T cell receptor (beta chain) was recovered during a study of shared clonotypes between healthy human individuals (TCRdb year 2020). A note on the overall study: Two women and a few men aged 18 to 49 years were included in the cohort. Per donor, three plates each were used for CD4 naive and CD4 memory, two for CD8 naive, and one for CD8 memory. To estimate repertoire size and how much clonotype sharing occurs between individuals, the study deeply sequenced the blood TCR repertoires of roughly 5 healthy adults. Different laboratories and diverse techniques were used to prepare libraries and sequence TCR repertoires, to increase sequencing depth and limit assay-specific biases. Each donor's leukapheresis produced roughly between roughly 0.94 and 9.5 billion PBMCs.

Using the deep immunoSEQ assay, multiplex PCR amplified TCR CDR3 regions from genomic DNA. Extracted genomic DNA from each cell subset was spread evenly across all wells of several immunoSEQ 96-well plates, with each plate serving as a replicate. For sorted subsets, roughly 200 ng genomic DNA, equal to about 30,000 T cell genomes, was loaded into each replicate PCR. Purified libraries were quantified with a Qubit 3.0 fluorometer, sized on a Bioanalyzer 2100, and re-quantified with the KAPA Library Quantification kit. Every immunoSEQ 96-well plate was sequenced on a separate single-read 150-cycle Illumina NextSeq 550 flow cell. Per the original workflow: Because the immunoSEQ output included only junctional sequences and no quality scores, the filtering could not be the same as the filtering used for full-length reads. Sequences were annotated with PyIR, a Python wrapper for IgBLAST v1.9, using IMGT germline references to assign V/J genes and CDR3. Reads with weak V/J assignments (E-value above 1e-6), missing CDR3, stop codons, out-of-frame junctions, or ambiguous translated residues were removed. A V3J clonotype was defined by an identical inferred V gene, J gene, and CDR3 amino acid sequence. To compute the percentage overlap between repertoires, the number of shared unique clonotypes was divided by the size of the smaller repertoire. RTK rarefaction, the Chao1 estimator, and Recon v2.1 estimates of unobserved clonotypes were used to assess repertoire richness. OLGA was used to compute generation probabilities for all TCRbeta clonotypes that the gDNA method yielded from a handful of donors. TCRdb's version of the immuneACCESS table is confined to in-frame rearrangements and falls short of the full clone set. An unresolved V gene accounts for under half of the shortfall where checked; the remainder is of unknown origin. Clone size and the V and J calls come from that table; the DNA yielded D and trimming. This sample has approximately 2,300,000 clones in its table, and 85% to 95% of those were observed once. In total, the top ten clones hold 0.37% of the sample.

What the study reported, not specific to this receptor: When a few donors were compared, the shared fraction of clonotypes was 5% to 6.5% for naive CD4, 3.5% to 4% for naive CD8, 2% to 2.5% for memory CD4, and approximately 0.4% for memory CD8. Sampling was restricted to blood, and TCR repertoires in tissues likely differ from the TCR repertoires found in blood. Because the study included a small number of donors, the genetic and exposure-history diversity represented was limited. Rarefaction of sorted-subset datasets indicated incomplete sequencing despite the large sequencing depth. Pairwise subsampling indicated that sequencing depth was expected to affect the degree of clonotype sharing among donors. Naive subsets generally had larger estimated clonotype richness than memory subsets. Higher generation probabilities were observed for clonotypes shared by all four sorted-subset donors than for non-shared clonotypes.

Concerning this clone: Its antigen is unknown. The sample holds no much larger clone one base away, and base qualities are not on file.

V loses 5 bases of germline sequence and J loses 5 bases, and the interval between the two ends is 15 bases. For CDR1 and CDR2, the germline V gene lists SGHTA and FQGNSA. From the cysteine up to the phenylalanine, the CDR3 has a length of 14 residues. Only CDR3 DNA remains: 42 bases, in frame from the first base. Healthy HIV-negative adults with no recently reported acute infections or vaccinations were included as donors. Only Caucasian adults living in Nashville, Tennessee, USA were represented among the donors. CD4+ T cells were enriched by magnetic negative selection; naive cells were then positively selected on CD45RA, and the negative fraction formed the memory subset. Blood was collected by leukapheresis, and PBMCs were isolated by Ficoll-Histopaque density gradient centrifugation and then cryopreserved in liquid nitrogen vapor phase. Analytical flow cytometry was used to check the purity and quantity of each magnetically sorted T cell population. Each sorted fraction had its genomic DNA isolated and then quantified by UV absorbance on a Nanodrop 2000c.

The sample consisted of naive CD4+ T cells from PBMCs. What this sample's cell subset or site label stands for: CD45RA+ positively selected. This receptor was taken from a man younger than 35 in good health. Some clones in this sample may be carry-over from other donors' samples. Here the chain combines TRBV7-2 and TRBJ1-2, and the D gene may be TRBD1, 5 bases matching. The CDR3 reads as follows: CASSVGLGLYGYTF. The DNA reads TGTGCCAGCAGCGTGGGACTGGGCCTATATGGCTACACCTTC.